This T cell receptor (beta chain) was recovered during a study of T cell changes during pregnancy in multiple sclerosis. TCRdb's copy holds only in-frame clones and misses some; the assay was immunoSEQ multiplex PCR. The data contain more than 55,000 clones, about 94% of them singletons. Germline values: CDR1 MNHEY, CDR2 SMNVEV (reference sequence). The CDR3 contains 13 residues. The V end lost 4 bases, the J end lost 0 bases, and 4 bases lay between the germline ends. The clonotype originates from a female donor with multiple sclerosis, enrolled in a pregnancy study. The chain joins TRBV27 to TRBJ1-3; D remains ambiguous. The input for sequencing was CD8+ T cells from peripheral blood mononuclear cells, taken after pregnancy. The CDR3 sequence: CASSSDSGNTIYF. Here the CDR3 DNA reads TGTGCCAGCAGTTCAGACTCTGGAAACACCATATATTTT.